The 20 T cell receptor beta chains given below trace back to one sample, sequenced in a study of T cells in Graves' hyperthyroidism and ophthalmopathy (dated by TCRdb to between 2017 and 2020). Libraries were built with multiplex PCR. The sequencer was an Illumina HiSeq 2000. Amplification of TCR beta CDR3 regions was carried out from RNA transcripts. The first round of RT-PCR for the TCR CDR3 was performed with the HTBI primer set and the Qiagen OneStep RT-PCR kit. TCRdb reran the public reads through fastp at Q25 and MiXCR, keeping productive beta chains. Rows with a matching CDR3 protein are joined into one entry that keeps the most common DNA and genes. The sample table holds hundreds of thousands of distinct CDR3 sequences, of which around 20% were seen once. About 34% of the sample rests with the top ten. The sequencing input was blood. These receptors all come from a young man with Graves' ophthalmopathy.

In its sample, this clonotype was seen a few times. The V call is TRBV25-1, the J call TRBJ2-3; no clear D. CDR3 length equals 15 residues. Germline V gene sequence: CDR1 MGHDK, CDR2 SYGVNS. V was shortened by 5 bases and J by 4 bases, with 16 bases between the two germline ends. The CDR3: CASSPDSYGADTQYF. Here the CDR3 DNA reads TGTGCCAGCAGTCCTGACTCCTACGGTGCAGATACGCAGTATTTT.

This clonotype appeared a single time. The gene calls are TRBV7-2 and TRBJ2-3, with D perhaps assigned TRBD1 or TRBD2 (5 bases each). The V gene lost 1 base and the J gene lost 4 bases, with 9 bases spanning the gap. The germline V gene encodes CDR1 SGHTA and CDR2 FQGNSA. CDR3 length: 14 residues. The DNA for the CDR3 is TGTGCCAGCAGCTTAGGGGGGAGCGCAGATACGCAGTATTTT. Translated: CASSLGGSADTQYF.

About this clonotype: This may be a read error, as it is one base from a much larger clone. The chain couples TRBV11-2 to TRBJ2-7; 8 bases align to TRBD2. Germline CDR1 is SGHAT and CDR2 is FQNNGV. V lost 5 bases, J lost 6 bases, and 12 bases stayed unmatched. There are 15 residues in the CDR3. The CDR3 loop reads CASSGETAGVCEQYF. Written as DNA, the CDR3 is TGTGCCAGCAGCGGGGAGACAGCGGGAGTCTGCGAGCAGTACTTC.

This clonotype was counted many times. In DNA form, the CDR3 reads TGTGCCAGCAGCTTGCTGGGATCCAGCACTGAAGCTTTCTTT. It translates to CASSLLGSSTEAFF. The chain links TRBV7-9 to TRBJ1-1; D call uncertain. The V end lost 3 bases, the J end lost 4 bases, and 12 bases lay between the germline ends. CDR3 length: 14 residues. Germline values: CDR1 SEHNR, CDR2 FQNEAQ (reference sequence). The full variable domain, with the rest looked up from reference TRBV7-9 and TRBJ1-1, is DTGVSQNPRHKITKRGQNVTFRCDPISEHNRLYWYRQTLGQGPEFLTYFQNEAQLEKSRLLSDRFSAERPKGSFSTLEIQRTEQGDSAMYLCASSLLGSSTEAFFGQGTRLTVV.

The chain recombines TRBV28 with TRBJ2-1, with D perhaps given as TRBD1 or TRBD2 (6 bases each). From germline, CDR1 is MDHEN and CDR2 SYDVKM. V was pared by 7 bases and J by 7 bases, with 20 bases between. CDR3 length equals 15 residues. This CDR3 is CASTPGGADRNEQFF. The CDR3 DNA follows: TGTGCCAGCACCCCCGGCGGGGCCGACAGGAATGAGCAGTTCTTC.

A note on this clonotype: The junction departs from germline at one end; a sequencing error may be responsible. The chain employs TRBV18 and TRBJ1-2; 8 nucleotides line up with TRBD1. This CDR3 spans 16 amino acids. The germline gives CDR1 KGHSH, CDR2 LQKENI. The CDR3 loop reads CTSSPPRDRSIYGYTF. In DNA, the CDR3 is TGTACCAGCTCACCACCCCGGGACAGGAGTATCTATGGCTACACCTTC.

This clonotype was counted only a few times. The rearrangement links TRBV20-1 to TRBJ2-1; TRBD2 matches 7 bases. J was trimmed by 8 bases and V by 3 bases; bases with no gene match: 1. The germline gives CDR1 DFQATT, CDR2 SNEGSKA (reference sequence). This CDR3 comprises 11 residues. The CDR3 DNA follows: TGCAGTGCTAGGACTAGCCATGAGCAGTTCTTC. It translates to CSARTSHEQFF.

Ten or more counts support this clonotype. The chain recombines TRBV27 with TRBJ1-2, with 7 nucleotides matching TRBD1. The CDR3 spans 13 residues. With V trimmed by 5 bases and J by 8 bases, 8 bases remained unmatched. Per germline, CDR1 MNHEY and CDR2 SMNVEV (reference sequence). The CDR3 DNA reads TGTGCCAGCAGTATTGGACAGGAGAACGGCTACACCTTC. Encoded protein: CASSIGQENGYTF.

The rearrangement uses TRBV9 and TRBJ2-7, with 7 nucleotides matching TRBD1. From germline, CDR1 is SGDLS and CDR2 YYNGEE. CDR3 length: 15 amino acids. V dropped 0 bases and J dropped 5; count of bases not matched to a gene: 8. The CDR3 DNA reads TGTGCCAGCAGCGTAGAGGGACAGCGAAGGGACGAGCAGTACTTC. Translating gives CASSVEGQRRDEQYF.

The J gene is TRBJ2-5, the V gene TRBV6-1; D possibly uses TRBD1 or TRBD2 (6 bases each). Germline V gene data show CDR1 as MNHNS and CDR2 as SASEGT. The CDR3 totals 15 residues. Deletions cut 6 bases from V and 0 bases from J, with 14 bases between. For the CDR3, the DNA is TGTGCCAGCAGAAGGGGGACTCTATACCAAGAGACCCAGTACTTC. Translation gives CASRRGTLYQETQYF.

This clonotype has more than one count but fewer than ten. This chain connects TRBV12-3 or TRBV12-4 to TRBJ1-2; D call uncertain. This CDR3 has 12 residues. The V end was cut by 6 bases, the J end by 5 bases, with 10 bases between. This chain's CDR3 is CASRNQTYGYTF. The CDR3 coding sequence is TGTGCCAGCAGAAATCAAACGTATGGCTACACCTTC.

At least ten counts were recorded for this clonotype. V and J are TRBV7-9 and TRBJ2-1; D is unclear. This CDR3 region has 12 residues. The V and J ends lost 1 base and 8 bases respectively, with 6 bases between them. Germline CDR1 and CDR2: SEHNR and FQNEAQ (reference sequence). The CDR3 sequence is CASSLVSHEQFF. In DNA, the CDR3 is TGTGCCAGCAGCTTAGTCTCCCATGAGCAGTTCTTC.

A few counts support this clonotype. The J gene is TRBJ2-7, the V gene TRBV28, with TRBD1 matching 8 bases. The V segment lost 2 bases and the J segment 1 base; nucleotides outside the gene matches: 7. Germline values: CDR1 MDHEN, CDR2 SYDVKM. The CDR3 contains 16 residues. The CDR3 loop is CASSLNHRTGSYEQYF. The CDR3 DNA reads as TGTGCCAGCAGTTTAAACCACCGGACAGGGTCCTACGAGCAGTACTTC. The full variable domain, rest sourced from reference TRBV28 and TRBJ2-7, is DVKVTQSSRYLVKRTGEKVFLECVQDMDHENMFWYRQDPGLGLRLIYFSYDVKMKEKGDIPEGYSVSREKKERFSLILESASTNQTSMYLCASSLNHRTGSYEQYFGPGTRLTVT.

The J gene is TRBJ2-1, the V gene TRBV20-1, with 10 bases lining up with TRBD2. The germline V gene encodes CDR1 DFQATT and CDR2 SNEGSKA (reference sequence). The CDR3 contains 15 residues. V shed 6 bases, J shed 5 bases, and the junction held 10 bases outside the gene matches. This CDR3 reads CSAILLAGPNNEQFF. CDR3 DNA: TGCAGTGCGATACTACTAGCGGGACCTAACAATGAGCAGTTCTTC.

On this clonotype: Given a much more abundant clone one base away, this may be a read error. The V gene is TRBV5-6, the J gene TRBJ1-1; possible D gene TRBD1, 6 bases. The CDR3 contains 14 residues. V was trimmed by 3 bases and J by 7 bases, leaving 16 bases between them. Germline V gives CDR1 SGHDT, CDR2 YYEEEE. The CDR3, as DNA: TGTGCCAGCAGCTGGGTCGGGACACTTAATGAAGCTTTCTTT. It codes for CASSWVGTLNEAFF.

The CDR3 nucleotides are TGTGCCTGGAAACTCCGGGACAGGGACTACGAGCAGTACTTC. Its translation: CAWKLRDRDYEQYF. The chain has TRBV30 and TRBJ2-7, with 9 bases aligning to TRBD1. The V gene's germline CDR1 is GTSNPN and CDR2 SVGIG (reference sequence). The CDR3 sequence is 14 residues long. Trimming took 4 bases from V and 3 from J; bases not matched to a gene: 7.

The CDR3 region has the DNA TGTGCCAGCAGTTTTTCGGGGGGCGGGACCCAGTACTTC. Amino acid sequence: CASSFSGGGTQYF. The J gene is TRBJ2-5, the V gene TRBV27; maybe TRBD2 (7 bases). The CDR3 is 13 amino acids. The germline V gene encodes CDR1 MNHEY and CDR2 SMNVEV (reference sequence). Trimming pared 3 bases from V and 7 bases from J, leaving 12 bases between.

The chain carries TRBV19 and TRBJ1-5; possible D gene TRBD1, 5 bases. V was cut by 0 bases and J by 2 bases, with 11 bases left in between. Germline-derived CDR1 and CDR2 are LNHDA and SQIVND (reference sequence). There are 16 residues in the CDR3. This CDR3 is CASSIEEGLGNQPQHF. DNA of the CDR3: TGTGCCAGTAGTATAGAAGAGGGGCTCGGCAATCAGCCCCAGCATTTT. The full variable domain, its missing parts supplied by reference TRBV19 and TRBJ1-5, is DGGITQSPKYLFRKEGQNVTLSCEQNLNHDAMYWYRQDPGQGLRLIYYSQIVNDFQKGDIAEGYSVSREKKESFPLTVTSAQKNPTAFYLCASSIEEGLGNQPQHFGDGTRLSIL.

This clonotype was picked up many times. The chain carries TRBV7-8 and TRBJ2-7; D could derive from TRBD1 or TRBD2 (5 bases each). There are 16 residues in the CDR3. The germline gives CDR1 SGHVS, CDR2 FQNEAQ. V dropped 6 bases and J dropped 4 bases, with 22 bases sitting between them. CDR3 DNA sequence: TGTGCCAGCAGTCACACACACCCCACCGAGGGGTACGAGCAGTACTTC. Translating it yields CASSHTHPTEGYEQYF.

The CDR3 region has the DNA TGTGCCAGCAGTTTAGGGGGCAAGACACCCCTCCACTTT. It specifies CASSLGGKTPLHF. The chain links TRBV28 to TRBJ1-6; possible D gene TRBD1, 6 bases. Germline assignment: CDR1 MDHEN and CDR2 SYDVKM. This CDR3 is built from 13 residues. Between the trimmed V and J ends, which lost 2 bases and 11 bases, there was a span of 10 bases.